Sequencing of this TCR beta chain was carried out in a study of PD-L1 blockade in urothelial cancer (dated by TCRdb to 2017 to 2019). In terms of the full investigation: All patients started therapy around 2014 and received atezolizumab 1,200 mg intravenously every 3 weeks. About 90% of the roughly 29 patients were males with bladder-origin urothelial cancer, and 18 of 29 reported a prior smoking history. Patients had an ECOG performance status of 0 or 1 and had received between 0 and 3 prior chemotherapy regimens. Blood samples were analyzed 3 weeks after the start of treatment (second dose) and 6 weeks after the start of treatment. A median of around 150,000 T cells and 80,000 to 100,000 unique TCRs was obtained from blood samples, and a median clonality of around 0.08 was observed. Somatic, immune and clinical correlates of response to PD-L1 blockade with atezolizumab in urothelial cancer were the focus of an exploratory multi-omic analysis. Pretreatment tumor samples and matched peripheral blood, collected serially before and after atezolizumab treatment, underwent TCR sequencing. Progression-free survival longer than 6 months counted as durable clinical benefit, and TCR features were additionally tested against both progression-free and overall survival. In the same patients who had TCR sequencing, pretreatment tumors also underwent whole exome sequencing and RNA sequencing. About 10 patients reached durable clinical benefit, while some 20 patients did not. Just over 28 patients had pretreatment blood TCR-seq, roughly 25 had at least one posttreatment blood collection, and roughly 25 had tumor TCR-seq. On the study overall, not on this receptor specifically: Greater expansion of tumor-associated TCR clones in peripheral blood 3 weeks after the start of treatment was observed in patients with durable benefit (n of about 20, p = 0.022). A pretreatment peripheral blood TCR clonality below the median was linked to improved progression-free and overall survival. Because of the small sample size (n ≈ 31) and the many exploratory analyses performed, the results are intended to be regarded as hypothesis-generating.

As concerns this clone: The target of this receptor is not known. Base qualities were left out, and no much larger clone turns up one base away.

A total of 29 patients with locally advanced or metastatic urothelial carcinoma, treated at Memorial Sloan Kettering on a trial protocol, made up the cohort. Peripheral blood mononuclear cells were collected pretreatment and during treatment, with between 1 and 8 total time points obtained per patient. The Qiagen DNeasy Blood extraction kit was used to purify genomic DNA from total PBMCs and tumor samples. PBMCs were collected pretreatment and during treatment, and were isolated and stored as previously described. Via the germline V gene, CDR1 is SGHDT and CDR2 YYEEEE. The CDR3 goes from the cysteine to the phenylalanine over 14 residues. The kept DNA is CDR3 alone, 42 bases in frame from the first base. From V the trimming removes 6 bases and from J it removes 2 bases, while the gene matches leave 6 bases of the junction unaccounted for. Synthetic TCR analog templates were spiked into each PCR so that absolute template abundance could be estimated from read counts. The immunoSEQ assay used bias-controlled V and J gene primers to amplify TCRbeta CDR3 regions from genomic DNA. Rearranged TCRbeta segments were sequenced at approximately 20X coverage. In the authors' own workflow: Clustering was used to correct sequencing errors, and CDR3s were annotated against IMGT so that V, D and J genes could be assigned. Downstream analyses used only productive TCRbeta rearrangements, leaving out any out-of-frame or stop-codon sequences. Clonality was computed as one minus Shannon entropy normalized by the log of the number of unique productive sequences. Fisher's exact test with Benjamini-Hochberg correction, at a threshold of adjusted p below 0.01, was used to find clones that differed between time points or between blood and tumor. TCRdb took this table from immuneACCESS and kept in-frame rearrangements with V and J called. Such tables lack part of the clones; where checked against another copy, unresolved V genes explain under half of the gap, and the rest is unexplained. V, J and clone size are taken as reported in that table, and D and trimming were inferred from the DNA itself. The sample records more than 65,000 clones, roughly 87% of which are singletons. The ten largest clones represent roughly 6.1% of the sample.

The rearranged chain carries TRBV5-6 and TRBJ2-7, with TRBD2 identical over 9 junction bases. Material: PBMCs, obtained around atezolizumab (anti-PD-L1) treatment. The clonotype originates from a woman in her 70s with urothelial cancer. The CDR3 here reads CASNHLAGTYEQYF. The DNA sequence reads TGTGCCAGCAACCACCTAGCGGGGACCTACGAGCAGTACTTC.